This T cell receptor (beta chain) was sequenced for a study of T cell responses to AZD1222 COVID-19 vaccine. Germline CDR1 is KGHSH and CDR2 is LQKENI. V shed 2 bases and J shed 5 bases, with 12 bases lying between them. This CDR3 spans 14 amino acids. Profiling relied on immunoSEQ multiplex PCR, and the TCRdb table lists in-frame clones only, not all of them. The sample has more than 80,000 clones, approximately 87% seen once. Sequenced here: peripheral blood, sampled on day 0 of AZD1222 vaccination. This TCR was recovered from an adult in good health. This chain links TRBV18 with TRBJ1-2; D gene uncertain. The CDR3 spells CASSPNDGEYGYTF. In DNA form, the CDR3 reads TGTGCCAGCTCACCAAACGACGGGGAATATGGCTACACCTTC.